This TCR beta chain was observed in a study of early T cells in non-severe SARS-CoV-2 infection. V was cut by 3 bases and J by 1 base, with 13 bases left in between. CDR1 and CDR2 (germline): SGDLS, YYNGEE. This CDR3 is built from 16 residues. TCRdb reanalysed the 5' RACE reads using MiXCR and keeps one entry per CDR3 protein. The sample shows 57,000 or so distinct CDR3 sequences, 4.5% to 7% of them seen only once. This clonotype was observed many times. The J gene is TRBJ2-2, the V gene TRBV9, with D possibly TRBD1 on 6 matching bases. The sequence was collected from an adult who was a healthcare worker with PCR-confirmed SARS-CoV-2 infection or an uninfected control (not recorded which). Sequencing used whole blood. CDR3 sequence: CASSASQGLNTGELFF. The CDR3 bases are TGTGCCAGCAGCGCCTCACAGGGCCTGAACACCGGGGAGCTGTTTTTT.